The T cell receptor beta chain under discussion was sequenced for a study of blood T cell repertoires in COVID-19 (dated by TCRdb to the early 2020s). For the study in its entirety: Samples covering the acute and convalescent phases of COVID-19 were provided by collaborators in the United States, Italy and Spain. The material from the prospective study consisted of cDNA or gDNA derived from T cells, B-cell-depleted T cells, or PBMCs. Deeply sampled blood TCRbeta repertoires from subjects exposed to, actively infected with, or recovered from COVID-19 were included in the dataset. A freely available public database, intended as a resource for researchers studying the immune response to SARS-CoV-2, is where the repertoires were released. The samples were drawn from two sources: the first 160 participants of the ongoing ImmuneRACE study, and 950 to 1,500 subjects contributed by 6 global collaborators. Sample metadata almost always included a de-identified subject ID, COVID-19 status, age in years and sex. Where available, HLA class I and class II types were obtained from metadata supplied by the sample provider rather than from assay-based typing. General findings and caveats noted by the study authors: How much clinical and demographic metadata was included differed by source and by participant, and the metadata was provided uncurated.

V loses 3 bases, J loses 10 bases, and the germline ends lie 18 bases apart. From its cysteine to its phenylalanine, the CDR3 spans 14 amino acids. Only the CDR3 DNA stays, 42 bases, in frame from base 1. The CDR1 and CDR2 encoded by the germline V gene are SGHTA and FQGNSA. Notes on this clone: No cognate antigen has been identified for it. No per-base quality is available; no much larger clone lies one base away.

A second Seattle source provided samples from volunteer blood donors who had recovered from COVID-19. Whole blood was collected in K2EDTA tubes by collaborating institutions according to the institutions' own protocols. For TCRbeta analysis, collaborators shipped samples in one of three forms: frozen whole blood, isolated PBMCs, or DNA extracted from either of those sample types. The immunoSEQ Assay, a bias-controlled multiplex PCR, was used to amplify TCRbeta CDR3 regions from genomic DNA. As for how the authors treated the data: Within the assay, amplification of reference gene primers was used to estimate how many nucleated cells each sample contained. Sequence reads were collapsed and filtered to measure the absolute abundance of every unique TCRbeta CDR3 rearrangement. For each sample, productive Simpson clonality was calculated by taking the square root of Simpson's diversity index across productive rearrangements. TCRdb obtained this table from immuneACCESS and retained in-frame rearrangements with V and J assigned. These tables miss some clones; where compared with another copy, unresolved V genes account for less than half of the shortfall, and the remainder is unexplained. For V, J and clone size, that table is used; D and trimming come from the DNA. The sample table records some 300,000 clones; about 91% of these occur just once. The top ten clones comprise approximately 6.6% of the sample.

The sequence was collected from a woman younger than 45 who had recovered from COVID-19. The sequencing sample was made of peripheral blood. The rearranged segments are TRBV7-2 and TRBJ1-1, and the D gene may be TRBD1, 5 bases matching. The CDR3 reads as follows: CASSFLGAKKAAFF. Read as DNA, the sequence is TGTGCCAGCAGCTTTCTTGGGGCGAAGAAGGCAGCTTTCTTT.